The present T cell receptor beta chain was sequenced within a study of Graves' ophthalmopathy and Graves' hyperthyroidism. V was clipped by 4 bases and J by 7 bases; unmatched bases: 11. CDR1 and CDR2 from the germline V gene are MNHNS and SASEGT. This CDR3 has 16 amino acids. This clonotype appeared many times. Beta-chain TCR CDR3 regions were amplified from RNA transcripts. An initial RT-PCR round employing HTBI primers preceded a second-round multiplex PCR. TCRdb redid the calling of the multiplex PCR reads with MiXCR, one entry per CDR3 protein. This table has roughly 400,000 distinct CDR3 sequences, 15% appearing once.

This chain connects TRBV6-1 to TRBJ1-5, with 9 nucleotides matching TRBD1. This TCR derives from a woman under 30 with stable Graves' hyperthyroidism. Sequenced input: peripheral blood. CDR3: CASSGGGQGGGQPQHF. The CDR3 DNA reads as TGTGCCAGCAGTGGGGGGGGACAGGGTGGTGGGCAGCCCCAGCATTTT.